The rows below give T cell receptor beta chains drawn from one sample of a study of cytomegalovirus exposure and HLA in healthy donors. TCRdb's copy holds only in-frame clones and misses some; the assay was immunoSEQ multiplex PCR. The sample lists approximately 220,000 clones; approximately 80% were seen once. Material for sequencing was PBMCs. These TCRs come from a woman aged 25 to 39 in good health and CMV-seropositive. CDR3s include the opening cysteine and the closing phenylalanine or tryptophan. A D gene is named only where the DNA matches it firmly. Size is stated for part of the rows, as once, few or many counts, or as a class when the clone is expanded.

CDR3: CASSLLGKHLGGTEAFF
DNA: TGTGCCAGCAGTTTACTGGGGAAACACCTGGGGGGGACTGAAGCTTTCTTT
J: TRBJ1-1
D: .
V: TRBV27
size: .
length: 17

CDR3: CASSQVEGTPVDEQFF
DNA: TGTGCCAGCAGCCAAGTGGAGGGGACCCCTGTTGATGAGCAGTTCTTC
J: TRBJ2-1
D: .
V: TRBV4-2
size: .
length: 16

CDR3: CASSVGGHGANVLTF
DNA: TGTGCCAGCAGCGTAGGGGGGCACGGGGCCAACGTCCTGACTTTC
J: TRBJ2-6
D: .
V: TRBV9
size: .
length: 15

CDR3: CASSEGTGGGQPQHF
DNA: TGTGCCAGCAGTGAAGGGACAGGGGGCGGTCAGCCCCAGCATTTT
J: TRBJ1-5
D: TRBD1
V: TRBV25-1
size: once
length: 15

CDR3: CAWGSGRAYSEQYF
DNA: TGTGCCTGGGGTAGCGGGAGGGCCTACTCCGAGCAGTACTTC
J: TRBJ2-7
D: TRBD2
V: TRBV30
size: .
length: 14

CDR3: CASNQIDGRPAFF
DNA: TGTGCCAGCAACCAAATTGACGGTCGCCCGGCTTTCTTT
J: TRBJ1-1
D: .
V: TRBV13
size: .
length: 13

CDR3: CSVEDRTDVGYTF
DNA: TGCAGCGTTGAAGATAGGACTGACGTTGGCTACACCTTC
J: TRBJ1-2
D: .
V: TRBV29-1
size: .
length: 13

CDR3: CSVEGVAADREIYETQYF
DNA: TGCAGCGTTGAAGGGGTGGCCGCGGACAGGGAGATTTATGAGACCCAGTACTTC
J: TRBJ2-5
D: TRBD1
V: TRBV29-1
size: .
length: 18

CDR3: CASSSSTEAFF
DNA: TGTGCCAGCAGTTCCTCCACTGAAGCTTTCTTT
J: TRBJ1-1
D: .
V: TRBV28
size: .
length: 11

CDR3: CAWAGGDSSNQPQHF
DNA: TGTGCCTGGGCAGGGGGTGATTCTAGCAATCAGCCCCAGCATTTT
J: TRBJ1-5
D: TRBD1
V: TRBV30
size: few
length: 15

CDR3: CASSEDSDSYNEQFF
DNA: TGTGCCAGCAGTGAAGATAGCGACTCCTACAATGAGCAGTTCTTC
J: TRBJ2-1
D: .
V: TRBV6-4
size: .
length: 15

CDR3: CASSPQSGAANYGYTF
DNA: TGTGCCAGCAGCCCCCAGTCAGGGGCAGCTAACTATGGCTACACCTTC
J: TRBJ1-2
D: .
V: TRBV7-2
size: .
length: 16

CDR3: CASSAPRGLASYEQYF
DNA: TGTGCCAGCAGCGCCCCGAGGGGACTAGCGTCCTACGAGCAGTACTTC
J: TRBJ2-7
D: TRBD2
V: TRBV7-2
size: .
length: 16

CDR3: CASSPRSQETQYF
DNA: TGTGCCAGCAGCCCCAGATCGCAAGAGACCCAGTACTTC
J: TRBJ2-5
D: .
V: TRBV5-4
size: .
length: 13

CDR3: CASSMGLAGPYEQYF
DNA: TGTGCCAGCAGTATGGGACTAGCGGGGCCCTACGAGCAGTACTTC
J: TRBJ2-7
D: TRBD2
V: TRBV27
size: .
length: 15

CDR3: CASSPLGGHGYTF
DNA: TGCGCCAGCAGCCCTCTAGGTGGTCATGGCTACACCTTC
J: TRBJ1-2
D: .
V: TRBV4-1
size: .
length: 13

CDR3: CASTLGDNYGYTF
DNA: TGTGCCAGCACTCTCGGGGATAACTATGGCTACACCTTC
J: TRBJ1-2
D: .
V: TRBV6-5
size: .
length: 13

CDR3: CASSSTSLSADTQYF
DNA: TGCGCCAGCAGCTCGACTAGCTTGAGTGCAGATACGCAGTATTTT
J: TRBJ2-3
D: TRBD2
V: TRBV5-1
size: .
length: 15

CDR3: CASSRRGGYTF
DNA: TGTGCCAGCAGTCGGAGGGGTGGCTACACCTTC
J: TRBJ1-2
D: .
V: TRBV28
size: few
length: 11

CDR3: CAWSAAPDPEGPFF
DNA: TGTGCCTGGAGTGCGGCTCCGGACCCGGAGGGGCCGTTCTTT
J: TRBJ1-1
D: .
V: TRBV30
size: .
length: 14

CDR3: CASSRERFYEQYF
DNA: TGCGCCAGCAGTCGCGAGCGGTTCTACGAGCAGTACTTC
J: TRBJ2-7
D: .
V: TRBV4-3
size: .
length: 13

CDR3: CASSRQSNSYEQYF
DNA: TGTGCCAGCAGCCGACAGAGTAACTCCTACGAGCAGTACTTC
J: TRBJ2-7
D: .
V: TRBV7-8
size: .
length: 14

CDR3: CASSTKSGTSGSSRETQYF
DNA: TGTGCCAGCAGCACAAAATCGGGGACTAGCGGGAGTAGCCGGGAGACCCAGTACTTC
J: TRBJ2-5
D: .
V: TRBV21-1
size: .
length: 19

CDR3: CASSSDTEGSDTQYF
DNA: TGTGCCAGCAGCTCTGACACGGAGGGATCAGATACGCAGTATTTT
J: TRBJ2-3
D: .
V: TRBV7-9
size: .
length: 15

CDR3: CASSLAGGWDTQYF
DNA: TGCGCCAGCAGCTTGGCCGGTGGCTGGGATACGCAGTATTTT
J: TRBJ2-3
D: .
V: TRBV5-1
size: .
length: 14

CDR3: CASSPPGTGTYEQYF
DNA: TGTGCCAGCTCACCCCCCGGGACAGGGACCTACGAGCAGTACTTC
J: TRBJ2-7
D: TRBD1
V: TRBV18
size: .
length: 15

CDR3: CASSKAGPSYEQYF
DNA: TGCGCCAGCAGCAAAGCGGGCCCCTCCTACGAGCAGTACTTC
J: TRBJ2-7
D: .
V: TRBV5-1
size: .
length: 14

CDR3: CASSYSGQGGQPQHF
DNA: TGTGCCAGCAGTTACTCGGGGCAGGGTGGGCAGCCCCAGCATTTT
J: TRBJ1-5
D: .
V: TRBV6-5
size: .
length: 15

CDR3: CAISDSTGEGGKNIQYF
DNA: TGTGCCATCAGTGACTCGACAGGGGAAGGAGGCAAAAACATTCAGTACTTC
J: TRBJ2-4
D: TRBD1
V: TRBV10-3
size: few
length: 17

CDR3: CASRGGGASRDYGYTF
DNA: TGCGCCAGCAGGGGAGGTGGGGCCTCGAGGGACTATGGCTACACCTTC
J: TRBJ1-2
D: .
V: TRBV5-1
size: once
length: 16

CDR3: CASSSSSEAFF
DNA: TGTGCCAGCAGTTCGTCCAGTGAAGCTTTCTTT
J: TRBJ1-1
D: .
V: TRBV13
size: .
length: 11

CDR3: CASSRVASGNTIYF
DNA: TGTGCCAGTAGTCGGGTGGCCTCTGGAAACACCATATATTTT
J: TRBJ1-3
D: .
V: TRBV19
size: .
length: 14

CDR3: CSTAVGPDNEQFF
DNA: TGCAGCACGGCGGTTGGACCCGACAATGAGCAGTTCTTC
J: TRBJ2-1
D: .
V: TRBV29-1
size: .
length: 13

CDR3: CAWSRDGETQYF
DNA: TGTGCCTGGAGCAGGGATGGCGAGACCCAGTACTTC
J: TRBJ2-5
D: .
V: TRBV30
size: .
length: 12

CDR3: CASSLGTSGTQFF
DNA: TGTGCTAGCAGCTTAGGGACTAGCGGGACACAGTTCTTC
J: TRBJ2-1
D: TRBD2
V: TRBV7-7
size: .
length: 13

CDR3: CAHGRENVGTEAFF
DNA: TGTGCCCACGGACGGGAAAATGTGGGGACTGAAGCTTTCTTT
J: TRBJ1-1
D: .
V: TRBV30
size: .
length: 14

CDR3: CASRGSGSYNEQFF
DNA: TGCGCCAGCAGAGGAAGCGGCTCCTACAATGAGCAGTTCTTC
J: TRBJ2-1
D: .
V: TRBV5-1
size: .
length: 14

CDR3: CASAGTYSYNEQFF
DNA: TGTGCCAGCGCGGGGACTTACTCCTACAATGAGCAGTTCTTC
J: TRBJ2-1
D: .
V: TRBV2
size: .
length: 14

CDR3: CASSSGTGATNEQFF
DNA: TGTGCCAGCAGTTCCGGGACTGGGGCTACCAATGAGCAGTTCTTC
J: TRBJ2-1
D: .
V: TRBV7-9
size: once
length: 15

CDR3: CASSTRLAGVDQETQYF
DNA: TGTGCCAGCAGTACCCGACTAGCGGGAGTCGACCAAGAGACCCAGTACTTC
J: TRBJ2-5
D: TRBD2
V: TRBV27
size: .
length: 17

CDR3: CASSDGLAGHYQETQYF
DNA: TGTGCCAGCAGCGATGGGCTAGCGGGGCACTACCAAGAGACCCAGTACTTC
J: TRBJ2-5
D: TRBD2
V: TRBV9
size: .
length: 17

CDR3: CAWSRRTDEETQYF
DNA: TGTGCCTGGAGTAGGAGGACAGACGAAGAGACCCAGTACTTC
J: TRBJ2-5
D: .
V: TRBV30
size: .
length: 14

CDR3: CASSLSLGNTEAFF
DNA: TGTGCCAGCAGCTTAAGTCTTGGGAACACTGAAGCTTTCTTT
J: TRBJ1-1
D: .
V: TRBV7-2
size: few
length: 14

CDR3: CAWSVHGSFYNEQFF
DNA: TGTGCCTGGAGTGTACACGGGAGTTTCTACAATGAGCAGTTCTTC
J: TRBJ2-1
D: .
V: TRBV30
size: .
length: 15

CDR3: CASSKGTVYEQYF
DNA: TGTGCCAGCAGTAAAGGGACAGTCTACGAGCAGTACTTC
J: TRBJ2-7
D: TRBD1
V: TRBV6-1
size: .
length: 13

CDR3: CASSLTTGESSGNTIYF
DNA: TGCGCCAGCAGCTTGACGACCGGGGAGAGCTCTGGAAACACCATATATTTT
J: TRBJ1-3
D: .
V: TRBV5-1
size: .
length: 17

CDR3: CASSLEGYEQYF
DNA: TGTGCCAGCAGCTTAGAGGGCTACGAGCAGTACTTC
J: TRBJ2-7
D: .
V: TRBV11-3
size: many
length: 12

CDR3: CAWSDTGGQETQYF
DNA: TGTGCCTGGAGCGATACAGGGGGCCAAGAGACCCAGTACTTC
J: TRBJ2-5
D: TRBD1
V: TRBV30
size: .
length: 14

CDR3: CASGKGALKEKLFF
DNA: TGTGCCAGCGGGAAGGGAGCCCTTAAGGAAAAACTGTTTTTT
J: TRBJ1-4
D: .
V: TRBV9
size: .
length: 14

CDR3: CASSQIDRTEAFF
DNA: TGTGCCAGCAGCCAAATCGACAGAACTGAAGCTTTCTTT
J: TRBJ1-1
D: .
V: TRBV7-9
size: .
length: 13

CDR3: CASSLTEVHEQFF
DNA: TGTGCCAGCAGCCTTACGGAGGTCCATGAGCAGTTCTTC
J: TRBJ2-1
D: .
V: TRBV7-8
size: .
length: 13

CDR3: CASMQGAANYGYTF
DNA: TGTGCCAGCATGCAGGGTGCCGCTAACTATGGCTACACCTTC
J: TRBJ1-2
D: .
V: TRBV6-1
size: .
length: 14

CDR3: CASRSLGVITEAFF
DNA: TGTGCCAGCAGGTCTCTAGGGGTCATCACTGAAGCTTTCTTT
J: TRBJ1-1
D: .
V: TRBV27
size: .
length: 14

CDR3: CASRGTGGYSNEQFF
DNA: TGTGCCAGCAGGGGGACAGGGGGTTATTCCAATGAGCAGTTCTTC
J: TRBJ2-1
D: TRBD1
V: TRBV6-5
size: .
length: 15

CDR3: CAWAQGPGQPQHF
DNA: TGTGCCTGGGCACAGGGGCCGGGGCAGCCCCAGCATTTT
J: TRBJ1-5
D: TRBD1
V: TRBV30
size: .
length: 13